Sequencing of this T cell receptor beta chain was carried out in a study of cytomegalovirus exposure and HLA in healthy donors. Study findings and constraints: Reportedly, a later analysis found an Asian-associated ancestry cluster had fewer N-insertions than the roughly 670-donor mean.

The CDR3 is 12 amino acids. Germline CDR1 and CDR2: ENHRY and SYGVKD. V lost 3 bases and J lost 6, with 8 bases in between. PCR primers comprised 60 Vbeta and 13 Jbeta primers. The assay was immunoSEQ multiplex PCR, and TCRdb's table has in-frame clones only and misses some. The table has 100,000 to 140,000 clones, over 80% seen once; the top ten hold approximately 2.6%. Regarding this clone: The antigen is undetermined.

The sequenced sample was PBMCs. This clonotype was sampled from a man aged 25 to 40 in good health and CMV-seropositive. The V gene is TRBV10-3, the J gene TRBJ1-1; possibly TRBD1 for D (5 bases). The CDR3 coding sequence is TGTGCCATCAGTGATACGACAGCTGAAGCTTTCTTT. Residues: CAISDTTAEAFF.